These T cell receptor beta chains were read from a single sample in a study of blood T cell repertoires in COVID-19. The data were produced by immunoSEQ multiplex PCR, yet TCRdb's version contains in-frame clones alone and is incomplete. The sample records roughly 87,000 clones, roughly 70% being singletons. The sequenced material came from peripheral blood. These receptors originate from a woman of 80 years or more with acute or convalescent COVID-19. CDR3s include the opening cysteine and the closing phenylalanine or tryptophan. D genes are given only for firm matches. The size field is filled for only some rows; it gives once, few, many or a size class.

clone_size	cdr3_length	d_call	v_call	j_call	cdr3_nt	cdr3_aa
-	14	-	TRBV28	TRBJ2-6	TGTGCCGCGGCGGTCTCCTCTGGGGCCAACGTCCTGACTTTC	CAAAVSSGANVLTF
-	15	-	TRBV4-2	TRBJ1-5	TGTGCCAGCAGCCAAGGGGGGCAGTTGAATCAGCCCCAGCATTTT	CASSQGGQLNQPQHF
-	17	TRBD1	TRBV5-4	TRBJ1-2	TGTGCCAGCAGCTTGGGGGGACAGGGGTTTGGCAGGGATGGCTACACCTTC	CASSLGGQGFGRDGYTF
-	16	-	TRBV3-1/TRBV3-2	TRBJ1-6	TGTGCCAGCAGCCAATACCGGGGGGGAGGAAATTCACCCCTCCACTTT	CASSQYRGGGNSPLHF
-	12	-	TRBV24-1	TRBJ2-3	TGTGCCACCAGTGCGAGCACAGATACGCAGTATTTT	CATSASTDTQYF
-	15	-	TRBV7-2	TRBJ2-7	TGTGCCAGCAGCTTAGAAGCGGAAAGCTCCTACGAGCAGTACTTC	CASSLEAESSYEQYF
-	15	TRBD2	TRBV2	TRBJ2-1	TGTGCCAGCAGAAGGACTAGCGGGGGTCACAATGAGCAGTTCTTC	CASRRTSGGHNEQFF
-	17	TRBD2	TRBV7-2	TRBJ2-3	TGTGCCAGCAGCTCCCCAGGATGGCGGGGGGGCACAGATACGCAGTATTTT	CASSSPGWRGGTDTQYF
-	14	-	TRBV18	TRBJ2-7	TGTGCCAGCTCACCCGGGACTCCTTTATACGAGCAGTACTTC	CASSPGTPLYEQYF
-	13	-	TRBV29-1	TRBJ2-1	TGCAGCGTGCAGGGGATGTCGGGCAATGAGCAGTTCTTC	CSVQGMSGNEQFF
-	14	TRBD1	TRBV5-1	TRBJ1-4	TGCGCCAGCAGCTCGACAGGGAGTAATGAAAAACTGTTTTTT	CASSSTGSNEKLFF
-	13	TRBD1	TRBV10-3	TRBJ1-1	TGTGCCATCACCGGGACAGCGAACACTGAAGCTTTCTTT	CAITGTANTEAFF
few	12	-	TRBV4-1	TRBJ1-2	TGCGCCAGCAGCCAAGTAAGGGGGGGCTACACCTTC	CASSQVRGGYTF
-	15	-	TRBV7-3	TRBJ2-3	TGTGCCAGCCGGCTAGCAGCAGGGGGCACAGATACGCAGTATTTT	CASRLAAGGTDTQYF
few	10	-	TRBV4-1	TRBJ1-4	TGCGCCAGCAGCTGGGGCAAACTGTTTTTT	CASSWGKLFF
-	17	TRBD1	TRBV15	TRBJ2-1	TGTGCCACCAGCAGAGATGACAGGGAAGTTTCGTACAATGAGCAGTTCTTC	CATSRDDREVSYNEQFF
-	13	TRBD1	TRBV10-3	TRBJ2-5	TGTGCCATCAGGGCGGACAGGGAAGAGACCCAGTACTTC	CAIRADREETQYF
-	14	TRBD1	TRBV24-1	TRBJ2-1	TGTGCCACCAGTGAACCTGGGACAGACAATGAGCAGTTCTTC	CATSEPGTDNEQFF
-	13	-	TRBV7-2	TRBJ2-7	TGTGCCAGCAGCTTGGGCCGCCCCTACGAGCAGTACTTC	CASSLGRPYEQYF
once	14	-	TRBV7-2	TRBJ2-1	TGTGCCAGCAGCCCTGCTACAGTCAACCATGAGCAGTTCTTC	CASSPATVNHEQFF
-	14	-	TRBV5-1	TRBJ2-1	TGCGCCAGCAGCTCTGATAGAGCGCGAAATGAGCAGTTCTTC	CASSSDRARNEQFF
-	15	-	TRBV6-5	TRBJ2-2	TGTGCCAGTCGGCGGCCGGGGACGAACACCGGGGAGCTGTTTTTT	CASRRPGTNTGELFF
few	12	-	TRBV28	TRBJ1-4	TGTGCCAGCAGCCCTAACCCTGAAAAACTGTTTTTT	CASSPNPEKLFF
-	20	-	TRBV27	TRBJ2-6	TGTGCCAGCAGTTTCCGCGGGGTCCAGGGTCGACTAGCTGGGGCCAACGTCCTGACTTTC	CASSFRGVQGRLAGANVLTF
once	16	-	TRBV21-1	TRBJ1-5	TGTGCCAGCAGCATAAGGGGGCCCGTATTGAATCAGCCCCAGCATTTT	CASSIRGPVLNQPQHF
-	15	-	TRBV7-9	TRBJ1-3	TGTGCCAGCAGCTTTCAAATATTCGAGGGAAACACCATATATTTT	CASSFQIFEGNTIYF
-	12	-	TRBV12-3/TRBV12-4	TRBJ1-2	TGTGCCAGCAGTTTATCCCCGCGGGGCTACACCTTC	CASSLSPRGYTF
few	13	-	TRBV11-2	TRBJ1-3	TGTGCCAGCAGCTTAGCAGGGGTTGACACCATATATTTT	CASSLAGVDTIYF
once	15	TRBD2	TRBV25-1	TRBJ2-1	TGTGCCAGCAGTAACCTAGCGGGGGAACGGGATGAGCAGTTCTTC	CASSNLAGERDEQFF
many	18	TRBD2	TRBV2	TRBJ2-3	TGTGCCAGCAGTGAAGGGCTAGCGGGGGGGGATAGCACAGATACGCAGTATTTT	CASSEGLAGGDSTDTQYF
-	14	TRBD2	TRBV2	TRBJ2-5	TGTGCCAGCATTCGTAGCGGGGGGGAAGAGACCCAGTACTTC	CASIRSGGEETQYF
-	13	TRBD1	TRBV6-5	TRBJ2-7	TGTGCCAGTTCTGGGACAGGGTTGGACGAGCAGTACTTC	CASSGTGLDEQYF
few	15	-	TRBV9	TRBJ2-3	TGTGCCAGCAGCGTACACACTACTAGCACAGATACGCAGTATTTT	CASSVHTTSTDTQYF
-	17	-	TRBV2	TRBJ1-1	TGTGCCAGCCTTTTGGAGACAGGCCTTATATTTAACACTGAAGCTTTCTTT	CASLLETGLIFNTEAFF
-	14	-	TRBV18	TRBJ1-1	TGTGCCAGCTCACCACAGGGGGGGGACACTGAAGCTTTCTTT	CASSPQGGDTEAFF
-	10	-	TRBV20-1	TRBJ1-2	TGCAGTGCTAGAAGTAGCGGCTACACCTTC	CSARSSGYTF
-	15	TRBD1	TRBV29-1	TRBJ1-5	TGCAGCGTGCTCGGGACAGCCGGAGGGAATCAGCCCCAGCATTTT	CSVLGTAGGNQPQHF
many	16	-	TRBV5-4	TRBJ2-7	TGTGCCAGCAGCTTTCTAGGGGCGGGGCTCGCCTACGAGCAGTACTTC	CASSFLGAGLAYEQYF
-	16	TRBD2	TRBV7-8	TRBJ2-5	TGTGCCAGCAGCTCCTCCTACGGGGGGGCTTGGGAGACCCAGTACTTC	CASSSSYGGAWETQYF
-	14	-	TRBV27	TRBJ1-2	TGTGCCAGCAGTTGGAGTCAGAAAGGCTATGGCTACACCTTC	CASSWSQKGYGYTF
once	15	-	TRBV11-2	TRBJ1-5	TGTGCCAGCAGCTCCAAGGGGGAGTATAATCAGCCCCAGCATTTT	CASSSKGEYNQPQHF
-	15	-	TRBV7-9	TRBJ1-3	TGTGCCGGCTCTTCAGTATTCCTCTCTGGAAACACCATATATTTT	CAGSSVFLSGNTIYF
-	11	-	TRBV2	TRBJ1-1	TGTGCCAGCGAGCAGACAGGAGAAGCTTTCTTT	CASEQTGEAFF
-	14	-	TRBV6-1	TRBJ2-5	TGTGCCAGCAGTGAAGACAGAGCCGAAGAGACCCAGTACTTC	CASSEDRAEETQYF
-	13	-	TRBV5-1	TRBJ2-7	TGCGCCAGCAGCCCGCCAGGAACCTACGAGCAGTACTTC	CASSPPGTYEQYF
-	15	-	TRBV6-4	TRBJ2-1	TGTGCCAGCAGCCCCGAGCCTAGTTACTACAATGAGCAGTTCTTC	CASSPEPSYYNEQFF
-	14	-	TRBV6-5	TRBJ1-2	TGTGCCAGCAGGTGGTGGGGGGTCTACTATGGCTACACCTTC	CASRWWGVYYGYTF
few	16	-	TRBV5-1	TRBJ1-1	TGCGCCAGCAGCTTGCAGGACAGACCAATGAACACTGAAGCTTTCTTT	CASSLQDRPMNTEAFF
-	13	TRBD1	TRBV7-3	TRBJ1-1	TGTGCCAGCGGTCGACAGGGGAACACTGAAGCTTTCTTT	CASGRQGNTEAFF
few	15	-	TRBV19	TRBJ1-5	TGTGCCAGTAGTCCCCCCCAGGGGCTTGGGCAGCCCCAGCATTTT	CASSPPQGLGQPQHF
-	15	TRBD2	TRBV9	TRBJ2-3	TGTGCCAGCAGCGTAGGGGCGGGGGAAACAGATACGCAGTATTTT	CASSVGAGETDTQYF
-	13	-	TRBV9	TRBJ1-4	TGTGCCAGCAGCGTAGAGGAGGGTGAAAAACTGTTTTTT	CASSVEEGEKLFF
-	12	-	TRBV30	TRBJ1-2	TGTGCCTGGCTCACAGAGAACTATGGCTACACCTTC	CAWLTENYGYTF